This TCR beta chain is drawn from a study of spatial heterogeneity in lung cancer. About the research overall: Each distinct TCR and UMI combination averaged more than ten appearances in raw reads.

Study conclusions and caveats: In tumors, expanded intratumoral alpha and beta TCR counts tracked mutation counts.

Notes on this clonotype: The target antigen is unknown. Because this beta chain is a stray read in a library intended to capture alpha chains, its abundance should not be given much weight.

Single TCR cDNA molecules each had their own unique molecular identifier. TCRdb used MiXCR to reprocess the 5' RACE reads, holding one entry per CDR3 protein. This table has about 300 distinct CDR3 sequences, around 40% appearing once. The time point: sample taken at primary tumor resection. Patients with untreated early-stage non-small cell lung cancer, numbering 72, were the donors. In each case, whole RNA from tumor, nontumor lung or frozen PBMC was sequenced unsorted. The origin of this receptor is a male donor with early-stage non-small cell lung cancer. The sample consisted of lung tumor tissue, taken at surgery.

The CDR3 nucleotides are TGCAGTGCACCAGGGACCCCGAGAGGAAACACCATATATTTT. The encoded protein is CSAPGTPRGNTIYF. The chain joins TRBV20-1 to TRBJ1-3; perhaps TRBD1 as D (5 bases). Germline V gene lookup returns CDR1 DFQATT and CDR2 SNEGSKA (reference sequence). This CDR3 has 14 residues. Trimming removed 6 bases from V and 4 bases from J, with 16 bases in between.